This T cell receptor (beta chain) was documented in a study of T cell responses to AZD1222 COVID-19 vaccine (TCRdb year 2021). Study-wide context: TCR sequencing was performed for over 230 trial participants, of whom around 210 were given two doses of AZD1222 and some 25 were given two doses of MenACWY control vaccine. Trial participants were enrolled into age subgroups of 18-55, 56-69 and 70-plus years, which contained 148, 28 and 57 TCR-sequenced participants, respectively.

As to this clone: The specificity of this receptor is unknown. Qualities for individual bases were not recorded, and no much larger clone is one base off.

In the paper's terms, the time point label means: about 28 days (+/-7) after the second vaccine dose. Because spike-specific TCR depth and breadth did not differ between the two schedules, AZD1222 recipients who got a second dose at roughly 4 weeks were pooled with those who got a second dose at roughly 12 weeks. The vaccinee samples were drawn from two UK trials, COV001 and COV002, one of which was a single-blind randomized controlled phase 2/3 trial testing AZD1222 (ChAdOx1 nCoV-19) in healthy adults. For TCRbeta chain sequencing, PBMC samples from trial participants were taken at day 0 and at day 28 after the second dose. The CDR3 regions of human TCRbeta chains were subjected to immunosequencing. The study's own analysis went as follows. Repertoire TCRs were matched against a reference library of SARS-CoV-2-specific TCRs generated with the MIRA antigen-specificity platform. Breadth was defined as the fraction of unique TCRs that were SARS-CoV-2-associated, and depth was defined as the fraction of total T cells that were SARS-CoV-2-associated. Each spike-specific TCR was assigned to its reactive spike region and to a CD4 or CD8 class using the MIRA data. Log10-transformed breadth and depth values were compared by one-way ANOVA with Sidak's multiple comparisons tests. The table comes from immuneACCESS by way of TCRdb, which keeps in-frame sequences with V and J called. Part of the clones is missing from these tables; in studies checked, under half for an unresolved V gene and the rest for unknown reasons. V, J and clone size are those of that table, while D and trimming were read from the DNA. Recorded for this sample are 150,000 to 200,000 clones; 90% to 95% of them occurred a single time. The ten top clones hold around 1% of the sample.

Results and caveats for the whole study, not just this receptor: Vaccine-associated CD4 TCRs spanned the whole spike protein, with dominant responses in regions 160-218 and 743-854. The 56-69-year group was small, and its depth increase did not reach significance, likely because of low power. Only a handful of AZD1222 recipients were SARS-CoV-2 seropositive at baseline, limiting conclusions about previously exposed vaccinees. Participants were mostly white British and included more females than males, and it was suggested by the authors that clonal diversity may have been underestimated. After two AZD1222 doses, spike-specific TCR breadth and depth were significantly higher than at day 0 and than in MenACWY recipients. No day 14 peak-response samples were available, so repertoires were characterized only after the peak T cell response. Reportedly, close to half of the unique spike-specific TCRs recognized epitopes lying outside the regions that are mutated in the B.1.351 and B.1.1.7 variants.

The sequenced sample was peripheral blood, obtained 28 days after the second AZD1222 dose. This clonotype was obtained from an adult who received the AZD1222 COVID-19 vaccine.

In nucleotides, the sequence is TGTGCCAGCAGCAAACCGCCCGTGAACACTGAAGCTTTCTTT. The resulting protein is CASSKPPVNTEAFF. The chain is made from TRBV7-9 and TRBJ1-1; the D gene cannot be named for sure. V is pared back by 5 bases and J by 0 bases, with 10 bases lying between the germline termini. CDR3 length: 14 amino acids, cysteine to phenylalanine. Only the CDR3 part of the read is kept: 42 bases, read in frame from the first base. According to the germline V gene (reference sequence), CDR1 reads SEHNR and CDR2 reads FQNEAQ.